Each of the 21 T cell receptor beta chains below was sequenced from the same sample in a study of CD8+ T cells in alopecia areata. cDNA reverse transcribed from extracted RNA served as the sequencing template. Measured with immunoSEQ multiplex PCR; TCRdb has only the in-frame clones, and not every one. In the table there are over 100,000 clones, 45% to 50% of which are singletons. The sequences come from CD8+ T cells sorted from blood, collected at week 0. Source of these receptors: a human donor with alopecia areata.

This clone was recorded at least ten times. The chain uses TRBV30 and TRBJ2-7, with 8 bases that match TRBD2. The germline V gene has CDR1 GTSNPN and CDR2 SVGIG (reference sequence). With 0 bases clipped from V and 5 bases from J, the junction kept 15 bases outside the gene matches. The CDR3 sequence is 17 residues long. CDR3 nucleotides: TGTGCCTGGAGTGTCGACCCCGCGGGGGGCCGAATCGACGAGCAGTACTTC. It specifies CAWSVDPAGGRIDEQYF.

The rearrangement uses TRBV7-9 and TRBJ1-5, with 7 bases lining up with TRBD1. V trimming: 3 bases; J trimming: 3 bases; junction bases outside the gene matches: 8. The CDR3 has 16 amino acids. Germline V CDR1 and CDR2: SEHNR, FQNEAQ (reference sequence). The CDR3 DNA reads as TGTGCCAGCAGCTTCGAGGGGGCAACGATCAATCAGCCCCAGCATTTT. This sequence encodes CASSFEGATINQPQHF.

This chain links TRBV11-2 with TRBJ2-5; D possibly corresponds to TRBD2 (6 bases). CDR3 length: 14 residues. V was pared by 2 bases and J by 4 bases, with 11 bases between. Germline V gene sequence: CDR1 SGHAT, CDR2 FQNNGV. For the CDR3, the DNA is TGTGCCAGCAGCTTAATCGGGGGTGCAGAGACCCAGTACTTC. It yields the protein CASSLIGGAETQYF.

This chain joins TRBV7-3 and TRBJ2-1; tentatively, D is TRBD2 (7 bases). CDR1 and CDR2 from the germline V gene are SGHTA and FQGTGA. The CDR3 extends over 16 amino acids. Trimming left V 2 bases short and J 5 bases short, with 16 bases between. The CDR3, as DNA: TGTGCCAGCAGCTTACGGGGAGGGGGAGTGGACAATGAGCAGTTCTTC. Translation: CASSLRGGGVDNEQFF.

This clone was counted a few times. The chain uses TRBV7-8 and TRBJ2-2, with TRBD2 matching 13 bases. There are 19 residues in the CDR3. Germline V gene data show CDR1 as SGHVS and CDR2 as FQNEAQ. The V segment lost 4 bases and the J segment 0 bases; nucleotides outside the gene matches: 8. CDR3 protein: CASSSPRTSGGPNTGELFF. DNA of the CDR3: TGTGCCAGCAGCTCTCCACGGACTAGCGGGGGCCCGAACACCGGGGAGCTGTTTTTT. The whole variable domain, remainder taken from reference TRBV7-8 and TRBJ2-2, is GAGVSQSPRYKVAKRGQDVALRCDPISGHVSLFWYQQALGQGPEFLTYFQNEAQLDKSGLPSDRFFAERPEGSVSTLKIQRTQQEDSAVYLCASSSPRTSGGPNTGELFFGEGSRLTVL.

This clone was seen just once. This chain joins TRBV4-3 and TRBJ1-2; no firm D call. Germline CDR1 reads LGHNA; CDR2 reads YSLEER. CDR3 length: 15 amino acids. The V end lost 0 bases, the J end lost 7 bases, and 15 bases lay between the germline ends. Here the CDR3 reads CASSQDRGLARGYTF. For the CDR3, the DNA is TGCGCCAGCAGCCAAGATCGGGGATTGGCGCGTGGCTACACCTTC.

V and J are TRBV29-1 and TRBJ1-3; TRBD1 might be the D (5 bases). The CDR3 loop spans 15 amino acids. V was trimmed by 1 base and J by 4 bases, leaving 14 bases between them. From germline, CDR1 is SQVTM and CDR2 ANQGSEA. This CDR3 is CSVEGEGKKGNTIYF. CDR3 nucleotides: TGCAGCGTTGAAGGGGAGGGGAAGAAAGGAAACACCATATATTTT.

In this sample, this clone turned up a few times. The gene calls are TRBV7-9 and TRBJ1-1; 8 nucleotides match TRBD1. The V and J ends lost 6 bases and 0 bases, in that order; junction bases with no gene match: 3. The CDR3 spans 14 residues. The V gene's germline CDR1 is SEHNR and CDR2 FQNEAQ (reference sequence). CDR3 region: CASSSDRVNTEAFF. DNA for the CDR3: TGTGCCAGCAGTTCGGACAGGGTGAACACTGAAGCTTTCTTT.

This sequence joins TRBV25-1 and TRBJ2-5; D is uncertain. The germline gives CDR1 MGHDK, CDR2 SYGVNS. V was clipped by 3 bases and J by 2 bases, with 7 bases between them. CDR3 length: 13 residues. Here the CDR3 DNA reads TGTGCCAGCAGTGACCCCCAGCAAGAGACCCAGTACTTC. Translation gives CASSDPQQETQYF.

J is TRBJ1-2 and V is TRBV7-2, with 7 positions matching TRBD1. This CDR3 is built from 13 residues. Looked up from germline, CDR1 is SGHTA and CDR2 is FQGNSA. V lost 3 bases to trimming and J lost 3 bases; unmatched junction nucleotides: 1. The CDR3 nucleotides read TGTGCCAGCAGCTTTACAGGGGACTATGGCTACACCTTC. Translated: CASSFTGDYGYTF.

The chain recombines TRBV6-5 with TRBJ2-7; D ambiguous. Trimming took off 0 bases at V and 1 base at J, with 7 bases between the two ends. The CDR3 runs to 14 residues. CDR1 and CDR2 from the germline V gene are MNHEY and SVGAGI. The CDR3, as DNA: TGTGCCAGCAGTTACTCGGACCAATCCTACGAGCAGTACTTC. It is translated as CASSYSDQSYEQYF.

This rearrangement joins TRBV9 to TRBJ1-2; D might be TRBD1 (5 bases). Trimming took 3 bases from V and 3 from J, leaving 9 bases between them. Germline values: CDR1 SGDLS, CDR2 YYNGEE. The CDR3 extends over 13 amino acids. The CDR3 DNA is TGTGCCAGCAGCGACGCGGGGGACTATGGCTACACCTTC. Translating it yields CASSDAGDYGYTF.

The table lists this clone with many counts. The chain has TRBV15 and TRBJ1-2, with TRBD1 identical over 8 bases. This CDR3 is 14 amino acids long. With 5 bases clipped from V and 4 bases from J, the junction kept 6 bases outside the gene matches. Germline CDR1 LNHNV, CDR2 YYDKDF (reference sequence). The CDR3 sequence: CATSQDRGPYGYTF. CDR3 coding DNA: TGTGCCACCAGCCAAGACAGGGGACCCTATGGCTACACCTTC.

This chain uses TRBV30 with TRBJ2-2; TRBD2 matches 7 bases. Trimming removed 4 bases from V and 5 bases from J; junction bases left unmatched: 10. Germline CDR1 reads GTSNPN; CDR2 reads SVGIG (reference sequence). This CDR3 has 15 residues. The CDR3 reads CAWTPRRGNTGELFF. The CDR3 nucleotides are TGTGCCTGGACCCCTCGGCGGGGGAATACCGGGGAGCTGTTTTTT.

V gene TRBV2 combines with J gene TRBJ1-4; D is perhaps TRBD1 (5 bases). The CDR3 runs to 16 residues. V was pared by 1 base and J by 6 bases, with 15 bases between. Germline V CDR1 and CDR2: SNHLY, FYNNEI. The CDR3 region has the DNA TGTGCCAGCAGTGAAGTGGAGACAGCAAGGGATGAAAAACTGTTTTTT. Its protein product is CASSEVETARDEKLFF.

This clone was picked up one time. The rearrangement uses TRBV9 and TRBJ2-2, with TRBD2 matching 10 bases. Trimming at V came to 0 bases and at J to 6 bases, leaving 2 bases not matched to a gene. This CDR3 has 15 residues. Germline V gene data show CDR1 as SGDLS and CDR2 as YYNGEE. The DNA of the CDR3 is TGTGCCAGCAGCGTAGCTACTAGCGGGGCCGGGGAGCTGTTTTTT. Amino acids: CASSVATSGAGELFF.

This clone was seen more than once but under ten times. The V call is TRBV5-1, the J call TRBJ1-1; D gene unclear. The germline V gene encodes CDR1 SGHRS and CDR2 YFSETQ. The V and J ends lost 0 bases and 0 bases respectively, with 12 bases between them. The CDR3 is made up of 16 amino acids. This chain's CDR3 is CASSLDIQSLNTEAFF. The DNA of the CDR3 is TGCGCCAGCAGCTTGGATATTCAAAGCCTGAACACTGAAGCTTTCTTT.

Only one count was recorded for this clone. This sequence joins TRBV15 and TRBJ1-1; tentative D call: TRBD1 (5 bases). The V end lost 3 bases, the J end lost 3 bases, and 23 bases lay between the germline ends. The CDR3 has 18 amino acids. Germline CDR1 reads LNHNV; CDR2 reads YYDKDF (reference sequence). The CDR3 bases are TGTGCCACCAGCAGCCCCGATGAGGGGAAGGAATTGGACACTGAAGCTTTCTTT. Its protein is CATSSPDEGKELDTEAFF.

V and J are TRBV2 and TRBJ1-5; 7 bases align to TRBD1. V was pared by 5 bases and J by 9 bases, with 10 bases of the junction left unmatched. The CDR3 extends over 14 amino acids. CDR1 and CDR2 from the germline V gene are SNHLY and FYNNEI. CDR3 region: CASSPGQAPRPQHF. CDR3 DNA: TGTGCCAGCAGTCCCGGACAGGCCCCCCGGCCCCAGCATTTT.

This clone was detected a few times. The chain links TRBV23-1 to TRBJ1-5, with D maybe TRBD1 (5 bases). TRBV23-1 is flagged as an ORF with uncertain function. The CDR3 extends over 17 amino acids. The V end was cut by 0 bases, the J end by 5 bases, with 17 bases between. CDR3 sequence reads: CASSQSRRGKWDQPQHF. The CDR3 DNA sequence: TGCGCCAGCAGTCAATCGAGGAGGGGCAAGTGGGATCAGCCCCAGCATTTT.

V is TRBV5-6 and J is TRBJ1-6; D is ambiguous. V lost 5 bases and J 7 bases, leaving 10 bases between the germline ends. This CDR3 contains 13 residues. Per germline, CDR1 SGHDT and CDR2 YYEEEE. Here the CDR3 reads CASSRADNSPLHF. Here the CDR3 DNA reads TGTGCCAGCAGTAGGGCGGACAATTCACCCCTCCACTTT.